Listed below are T cell receptor beta chains from one sample, sequenced in a study of technical replicates of blood from several donors. Profiling relied on immunoSEQ multiplex PCR, and the TCRdb table lists in-frame clones only, not all of them. The sample has about 14,000 clones, around 83% seen once; the top ten hold 9.5% to 15%. Sequences were obtained from PBMCs. The receptors were gathered from a human donor in good health. Both conserved end residues are part of each CDR3. D genes are given only for firm matches. Not every row has a clone size; where given, it reads once, few, many or a size class.

clone size: .; V gene: TRBV5-5; D gene: .; J gene: TRBJ2-5; CDR3 DNA: TGTGCCAGCAGCTTTAATTTGATGGGGCCCCAAGAGACCCAGTACTTC; CDR3 protein: CASSFNLMGPQETQYF
clone size: .; V gene: TRBV30; D gene: TRBD2; J gene: TRBJ2-3; CDR3 DNA: TGTGCCTGGAGTAATTTAGCGGGGTTGCAGTATTTT; CDR3 protein: CAWSNLAGLQYF
clone size: .; V gene: TRBV19; D gene: TRBD2; J gene: TRBJ2-1; CDR3 DNA: TGTGCGACGGGGGGACCCTCCTATGAGCAGTTCTTC; CDR3 protein: CATGGPSYEQFF
clone size: .; V gene: TRBV7-3; D gene: .; J gene: TRBJ2-1; CDR3 DNA: TGTGCCAGCAGCTCCCTGGGCGATGAGCAGTTCTTC; CDR3 protein: CASSSLGDEQFF
clone size: .; V gene: TRBV28; D gene: .; J gene: TRBJ2-2; CDR3 DNA: TGTGCCAGCAGTTTAGGGGGAGGCGGGGAGCTGTTTTTT; CDR3 protein: CASSLGGGGELFF
clone size: .; V gene: TRBV7-9; D gene: TRBD1; J gene: TRBJ2-5; CDR3 DNA: TGTGCCAGCAGCCCAGGACAGGGGGCTGAGACCCAGTACTTC; CDR3 protein: CASSPGQGAETQYF
clone size: .; V gene: TRBV6-1; D gene: TRBD2; J gene: TRBJ2-6; CDR3 DNA: TGTGCCAGCAGTGAAGCACTAGCGGGTAGCTCTGGGGCCAACGTCCTGACTTTC; CDR3 protein: CASSEALAGSSGANVLTF
clone size: few; V gene: TRBV7-9; D gene: .; J gene: TRBJ1-2; CDR3 DNA: TGTGCCAGCAGCTCCGTTCCAAACAGGGTAGAGGGCTACACCTTC; CDR3 protein: CASSSVPNRVEGYTF
clone size: .; V gene: TRBV5-1; D gene: .; J gene: TRBJ2-1; CDR3 DNA: TGCGCCAGCAGCATGGGAGGATACAATGAGCAGTTCTTC; CDR3 protein: CASSMGGYNEQFF
clone size: .; V gene: TRBV4-1; D gene: .; J gene: TRBJ1-1; CDR3 DNA: TGCGCCAGCAGCCAAACGGACATCATGAACACTGAAGCTTTCTTT; CDR3 protein: CASSQTDIMNTEAFF
clone size: .; V gene: TRBV27; D gene: .; J gene: TRBJ2-7; CDR3 DNA: TGTGCCAGCAGTTTAAAGGCGGGATCCCCCTACGAGCAGTACTTC; CDR3 protein: CASSLKAGSPYEQYF
clone size: .; V gene: TRBV19; D gene: TRBD2; J gene: TRBJ2-3; CDR3 DNA: TGTGCCAGTAGATCCTCGGGACTAGCGGGATCAGATACGCAGTATTTT; CDR3 protein: CASRSSGLAGSDTQYF
clone size: .; V gene: TRBV7-8; D gene: TRBD1; J gene: TRBJ2-5; CDR3 DNA: TGTGCCAGCAGCTTAGCGCCGGGACAGGGGTTTCAAGAGACCCAGTACTTC; CDR3 protein: CASSLAPGQGFQETQYF
clone size: .; V gene: TRBV10-1; D gene: TRBD2; J gene: TRBJ2-7; CDR3 DNA: TGCGCCAGCAGTGATAGTGGGACTAGCTACGAGCAGTACTTC; CDR3 protein: CASSDSGTSYEQYF
clone size: .; V gene: TRBV14; D gene: .; J gene: TRBJ1-1; CDR3 DNA: TGTGCCAGCAGCCAATCCGGAGAGGACACTGAAGCTTTCTTT; CDR3 protein: CASSQSGEDTEAFF
clone size: .; V gene: TRBV11-2; D gene: .; J gene: TRBJ2-3; CDR3 DNA: TGTGCCAGCAGCTTAACGCGAGGCACAGATACGCAGTATTTT; CDR3 protein: CASSLTRGTDTQYF
clone size: .; V gene: TRBV7-6; D gene: .; J gene: TRBJ2-3; CDR3 DNA: TGTGCCAGCAGCTTGGGGGGGCCGAGGAACACAGATACGCAGTATTTT; CDR3 protein: CASSLGGPRNTDTQYF
clone size: .; V gene: TRBV29-1; D gene: TRBD2; J gene: TRBJ2-7; CDR3 DNA: TGCAGCGTCCGGGGACTAGCGGGAGGAAGCGAGCAGTACTTC; CDR3 protein: CSVRGLAGGSEQYF
clone size: .; V gene: TRBV7-9; D gene: .; J gene: TRBJ1-2; CDR3 DNA: TGTGCCAGCAGCTTGAAACAGGAGGGCTACACCTTC; CDR3 protein: CASSLKQEGYTF
clone size: .; V gene: TRBV6-6; D gene: .; J gene: TRBJ1-1; CDR3 DNA: TGTGCCAGCAGTTTTCAGGGGCAGGGCACTGAAGCTTTCTTT; CDR3 protein: CASSFQGQGTEAFF
clone size: .; V gene: TRBV2; D gene: .; J gene: TRBJ2-3; CDR3 DNA: TGTGCCAGCAGTGTACAGGGTAGGGACGGCACGCAGTATTTT; CDR3 protein: CASSVQGRDGTQYF
clone size: .; V gene: TRBV19; D gene: TRBD1; J gene: TRBJ2-1; CDR3 DNA: TGTGCCAGTAGTCTTAACAGGGGTGGTGAGCAGTTCTTC; CDR3 protein: CASSLNRGGEQFF
clone size: .; V gene: TRBV7-9; D gene: .; J gene: TRBJ1-2; CDR3 DNA: TGTGCCAGCAGCTTAGGTCAGGACTATGGCTACACCTTC; CDR3 protein: CASSLGQDYGYTF
clone size: .; V gene: TRBV9; D gene: TRBD2; J gene: TRBJ2-1; CDR3 DNA: TGTGCCAGCAGCGGTACCGGGACTAGCGGGTCTGGGGTTGAGCAGTTCTTC; CDR3 protein: CASSGTGTSGSGVEQFF
clone size: .; V gene: TRBV10-3; D gene: TRBD2; J gene: TRBJ2-1; CDR3 DNA: TGTGCCATCAGTGAGGTAGCGGGAGGGCCGGTTGAGCAGTTCTTC; CDR3 protein: CAISEVAGGPVEQFF
clone size: .; V gene: TRBV2; D gene: TRBD2; J gene: TRBJ2-2; CDR3 DNA: TGTGCCAGCAGTGCCGGCGGGAGTTACACCGGGGAGCTGTTTTTT; CDR3 protein: CASSAGGSYTGELFF
clone size: .; V gene: TRBV6-1; D gene: .; J gene: TRBJ2-6; CDR3 DNA: TGTGCCAGCAGTGACCCCGACAGGTCAAACTCTGGGGCCAACGTCCTGACTTTC; CDR3 protein: CASSDPDRSNSGANVLTF
clone size: few; V gene: TRBV2; D gene: TRBD2; J gene: TRBJ2-1; CDR3 DNA: TGTGCCAGCAGGTCTTTTGGAGCGGGGTACAATGAGCAGTTCTTC; CDR3 protein: CASRSFGAGYNEQFF